The rows below give T cell receptor beta chains drawn from one sample of a study of OX40 agonist ivuxolimab in advanced cancers. Sequencing was performed with immunoSEQ multiplex PCR; in TCRdb, only in-frame clones are kept and a portion is missing. Here the sample spans about 47,000 clones, approximately 79% being singletons. The starting material was CD4+ or CD8+ T cells sorted from blood, obtained in a trial of the OX40 agonist ivuxolimab. These TCRs come from an adult with an advanced solid tumor such as melanoma, head and neck, liver or kidney cancer. The CDR3 runs from the conserved cysteine through the conserved F or W. Each record gives: J gene, V gene, CDR3 protein.

TRBJ2-4	TRBV10-3	CAISESIGGDIQYF
TRBJ2-5	TRBV21-1	CASSTKMRGLRRETQYF
TRBJ1-2	TRBV28	CASSLYLGRDYGYTF
TRBJ2-7	TRBV18	CASSSRGQGEQYF
TRBJ2-7	TRBV20-1	CSARCQDEQYF
TRBJ2-1	TRBV11-2	CASSLVGTSGYNEQFF
TRBJ2-5	TRBV7-2	CASSPHMETQYF
TRBJ2-5	TRBV29-1	CSGSEQGAQETQYF
TRBJ2-3	TRBV5-1	CASSLRGSTDTQYF
TRBJ1-1	TRBV4-1	CASSPRITSGGRMNTEAFF
TRBJ2-3	TRBV10-3	CAIRLTGARDTQYF
TRBJ2-7	TRBV13	CASSSPVLSYEQYF